This TCR beta chain was recorded in a study of cytomegalovirus exposure and HLA in healthy donors. Across the whole study: The 90 to 150 validation repertoires used a platform that matched the one used for the 550 to 800 first-cohort repertoires, as a later analysis reported.

The CDR3 contains 15 residues. The J segment lost 3 bases and the V segment lost 9 bases, leaving 9 bases of the junction unmatched. Germline CDR1 reads SGHDT; CDR2 reads YYEEEE. Study-wide points: Per published reports, the classifier diagnosed cytomegalovirus status with high specificity and sensitivity.

On this clone: Antigen unknown.

Here immunoSEQ multiplex PCR was the method, and the copy in TCRdb shows in-frame clones only, minus some. The sample records roughly 130,000 clones, 88% being singletons. The study drew the donors from its roughly 130-subject validation cohort, separate from the 666-subject first cohort. The sequenced sample was PBMCs. This clonotype originated in a man aged 25-45 years in good health and CMV-seronegative. The chain employs TRBV5-6 and TRBJ2-3; 11 positions match TRBD2. For the CDR3, the DNA is TGTGCCACCGGCTTGGGACTAGCGGAGACAGATACGCAGTATTTT. Amino acid sequence: CATGLGLAETDTQYF.